This is a list of T cell receptor beta chains from one sample in a study of T cells in localized non-small cell lung cancer. The protocol was immunoSEQ multiplex PCR, while the TCRdb copy is restricted to in-frame clones and leaves out a portion. This repertoire shows tens of thousands of clones, approximately 84% found once; its top ten account for less than 15%. The sample in question was peripheral blood, obtained before any cancer treatment. These receptor sequences come from a female donor at least 60 years old with stage I lung adenocarcinoma. The CDR3 runs from the conserved cysteine through the conserved F or W. The D gene is left open where the match is weak. Clone size appears in some rows only: once, few, many, or a class for an expanded clone.

clone_size	v_call	d_call	j_call	cdr3_nt	cdr3_aa
-	TRBV2	-	TRBJ1-2	TGTGCCAGCAGTGAAGCGCCGGGGGCTAAGGGCTACACCTTC	CASSEAPGAKGYTF
-	TRBV4-2	-	TRBJ2-6	TGTGCCAGCAGCGCCCGACTTATCGGGGGAATCTCTGGGGCCAACGTCCTGACTTTC	CASSARLIGGISGANVLTF
-	TRBV12-5	-	TRBJ2-7	TGTGCTAGTGGTTTGGGACAGTTCTACGAGCAGTACTTC	CASGLGQFYEQYF
once	TRBV2	TRBD1	TRBJ1-4	TGTGCCAGCAGGGCTACAGGGGGCCATAATGAAAAACTGTTTTTT	CASRATGGHNEKLFF
-	TRBV28	TRBD1	TRBJ1-3	TGTGCCAGCAGTCTAACAGGGGGGGTAAACACCATATATTTT	CASSLTGGVNTIYF
once	TRBV5-1	-	TRBJ1-2	TGCGCCAGCAGCCCCGGTCGAGGGACGGCAAATAACTATGGCTACACCTTC	CASSPGRGTANNYGYTF
-	TRBV18	-	TRBJ2-5	TGTGCCAGCTCACCAGGGGAGACCCAGTACTTC	CASSPGETQYF
-	TRBV7-8	-	TRBJ2-7	TGTGCCAGCAGCGGCGACCGACGCAGGGTACTATACGAGCAGTACTTC	CASSGDRRRVLYEQYF
-	TRBV5-4	TRBD2	TRBJ2-3	TGTGCCAGCAGACTGACTAGCGGCCACACAGATACGCAGTATTTT	CASRLTSGHTDTQYF
once	TRBV7-9	TRBD1	TRBJ1-1	TGTGCCAGCAGCCCACAGGGGGCCGGGATGAACACTGAAGCTTTCTTT	CASSPQGAGMNTEAFF
-	TRBV5-6	-	TRBJ1-1	TGTGCCAGCAGCTTGTATGACAGGCCGAACACTGAAGCTTTCTTT	CASSLYDRPNTEAFF
-	TRBV11-2	-	TRBJ2-3	TGTGCCAGCAGCCCGGGGATTGGATGCACAGATACGCAGTATTTT	CASSPGIGCTDTQYF
-	TRBV11-2	-	TRBJ2-3	TGTGCCAGCAGCGTCCCTGGGGGGGGGCGCGCAGATACGCAGTATTTT	CASSVPGGGRADTQYF
-	TRBV5-1	-	TRBJ1-5	TGCGCCAGCAGCTTGGGTAGCAATCAGCCCCAGCATTTT	CASSLGSNQPQHF
once	TRBV27	-	TRBJ1-2	TGTGCCAGCAGTTTGAGGAAAAGTGAGGCATATGGCTACACCTTC	CASSLRKSEAYGYTF
-	TRBV2	-	TRBJ1-1	TGTGCCAGCAGTGCAAACGTCCCGGGAGGGGCTTTCTTT	CASSANVPGGAFF
few	TRBV28	TRBD2	TRBJ2-3	TGTGCCAGCAGTCCCGGACTAGCCGGCACAGATACGCAGTATTTT	CASSPGLAGTDTQYF
-	TRBV7-9	-	TRBJ2-5	TGTGCCAGCAGCCGCCGGGGGGCGCAAGAGACCCAGTACTTC	CASSRRGAQETQYF
-	TRBV6-5	-	TRBJ2-7	TGTGCCAGCAGTTACCCAGGGGACTACGAGCAGTACTTC	CASSYPGDYEQYF
-	TRBV5-4	-	TRBJ2-3	TGTGCCAGCAGCTTGATCCGGGGGGCGCAAGCAGATACGCAGTATTTT	CASSLIRGAQADTQYF
once	TRBV25-1	-	TRBJ1-2	TGTGCCAGCAGTGAGGAGGTTAACTATGGCTACACCTTC	CASSEEVNYGYTF
-	TRBV19	-	TRBJ1-1	TGTGCCAGTAGTCCCCAAGGGGTCGGGGGTACTGAAGCTTTCTTT	CASSPQGVGGTEAFF
-	TRBV29-1	-	TRBJ1-3	TGCAGCGTTGTTGATTCTAAAGGGGGTTCTGCGGGAAACACCATATATTTT	CSVVDSKGGSAGNTIYF
few	TRBV5-4	-	TRBJ1-1	TGTGCCAGCAGCTTGGCGGGGATCAACACTGAAGCTTTCTTT	CASSLAGINTEAFF
-	TRBV18	TRBD2	TRBJ2-7	TGTGCCAGCTCACCAGTCGCTAGCGGGATCCCCTACGAGCAGTACTTC	CASSPVASGIPYEQYF
-	TRBV19	TRBD2	TRBJ2-1	TGTGCCAGTAGTATTCGGAGCGGGGGGGCCTACAATGAGCAGTTCTTC	CASSIRSGGAYNEQFF
-	TRBV7-8	-	TRBJ1-2	TGTGCCAGCAGCTTTGCGGCATACTATGGCTACACCTTC	CASSFAAYYGYTF
-	TRBV19	TRBD2	TRBJ2-2	TGTGCCAGTAGTATATCGGGACTAGCCCCCGGGGAGCTGTTTTTT	CASSISGLAPGELFF
few	TRBV18	TRBD1	TRBJ1-1	TGTGCCAGCTCACGACAGGGCGGGGACACTGAAGCTTTCTTT	CASSRQGGDTEAFF
-	TRBV27	-	TRBJ1-4	TGTGCCAGCACTCCGACCGAACAACGTCGGGAAAAACTGTTTTTT	CASTPTEQRREKLFF
few	TRBV6-1	-	TRBJ1-2	TGTGCCAGCAGTGAAGCGATTGGGGGCTATGGCTACACCTTC	CASSEAIGGYGYTF
-	TRBV19	TRBD2	TRBJ2-5	TGTGCCAGTAATAGCGGGAGTAGGGAGACCCAGTACTTC	CASNSGSRETQYF
-	TRBV2	-	TRBJ1-2	TGTGCCAGCTCGGGGGCGTCTATCGGGGGCTACACCTTC	CASSGASIGGYTF
-	TRBV7-9	TRBD1	TRBJ1-1	TGTGCCAGTTTTCGGGGACAGGGAGGCACTGAAGCTTTCTTT	CASFRGQGGTEAFF
-	TRBV19	-	TRBJ2-7	TGTGCCAGTAGACTACAGGGTCGGAGCTCCTACGAGCAGTACTTC	CASRLQGRSSYEQYF
-	TRBV5-4	-	TRBJ2-3	TGTGCCAGCAGCTTCCCCGGGACATTGGCAGATACGCAGTATTTT	CASSFPGTLADTQYF
once	TRBV30	-	TRBJ2-3	TGTGCCTGGAGGCAGGGACCAACCGGGGATACGCAGTATTTT	CAWRQGPTGDTQYF
few	TRBV9	-	TRBJ1-5	TGTGCCAGCAGCCCCCGACAAGAGGGTCAGCCCCAGCATTTT	CASSPRQEGQPQHF
-	TRBV19	TRBD1	TRBJ1-1	TGTGCCAGTAGGCTACAGGGGCTAGAGAACACTGAAGCTTTCTTT	CASRLQGLENTEAFF
few	TRBV18	TRBD1	TRBJ2-7	TGTGCCAGCTCAGAAGGGACAGGGGGGTACGAGCAGTACTTC	CASSEGTGGYEQYF
-	TRBV4-1	TRBD1	TRBJ1-5	TGCGCCAGCAGCCCCGCGCCTCCGGGACAGGAGACCTATAGCAATCAGCCCCAGCATTTT	CASSPAPPGQETYSNQPQHF
-	TRBV6-5	-	TRBJ1-4	TGTGCCAGCAGTTACTCCGGGGGAAAAGTTGAAAAACTGTTTTTT	CASSYSGGKVEKLFF
-	TRBV7-9	TRBD1	TRBJ2-3	TGTGCCAGCAGCTTAGGGGACAGGGTTTCAGATACGCAGTATTTT	CASSLGDRVSDTQYF
-	TRBV27	TRBD1	TRBJ1-6	TGTGCCAGCAGTTCGGGACAGTTTTATAATTCACCCCTCCACTTT	CASSSGQFYNSPLHF
-	TRBV5-3	-	TRBJ1-5	TGTGCCAGCAGCTTGGGTCAGCTAAGTCAGCCCCAGCATTTT	CASSLGQLSQPQHF